One and the same sample provided the 19 T cell receptor beta chains below, sequenced in a study of T cells in Graves' hyperthyroidism and ophthalmopathy. TCR beta CDR3 region amplification was performed from RNA transcripts. Carried out on the TCR CDR3, a first-round RT-PCR used the HTBI primer set. TCRdb analysed the multiplex PCR reads with MiXCR anew, one entry per CDR3 protein. The sample lists 600,000 or so distinct CDR3 sequences; 35% to 55% were seen once. The sample was peripheral blood or thyroid tissue (not recorded which). The receptors derive from a woman aged 18-30 years with Graves' hyperthyroidism.

For the CDR3, the DNA is TGTGCCAGCAGTTTCGGGACAGGTCAACAGCCCCAGCATTTT. It yields the protein CASSFGTGQQPQHF. V gene TRBV12-3 or TRBV12-4 combines with J gene TRBJ1-5, with TRBD1 matching 8 bases. The CDR3 is 14 residues long. J gave up 7 bases and V 3 bases, and 5 bases lay outside the gene matches.

This clonotype was picked up a small number of times. The J gene is TRBJ2-7, the V gene TRBV5-1; 7 positions match TRBD1. Trimming took 4 bases from V and 2 from J; bases not matched to a gene: 9. This CDR3 is built from 15 residues. The germline V gene encodes CDR1 SGHRS and CDR2 YFSETQ. In DNA form, the CDR3 reads TGCGCCAGCAGCCCCGAGGTGACAGGGCCCTACGAGCAGTACTTC. Protein sequence: CASSPEVTGPYEQYF.

The sample holds a few counts of this clonotype. The chain joins TRBV2 to TRBJ2-5, with D maybe TRBD2 (6 bases). The germline gives CDR1 SNHLY, CDR2 FYNNEI. Trimming cost V 6 bases and J 6 bases, with 20 bases left between them. This CDR3 contains 15 residues. The CDR3 here is CASRPGPQAGQTQYF. The DNA of the CDR3 is TGTGCCAGCAGACCGGGACCCCAGGCGGGACAGACCCAGTACTTC.

V is TRBV5-4 and J is TRBJ2-5; possible D gene TRBD2, 5 bases. CDR3 size: 14 residues. V gave up 1 base and J gave up 4 bases, with 11 bases separating them. Germline CDR1 is SGHNT and CDR2 is YYREEE (reference sequence). The CDR3 DNA sequence: TGTGCCAGCAGCTTGTCTTGGGGAGCAGAGACCCAGTACTTC. It specifies CASSLSWGAETQYF.

This clonotype came up many times. This sequence joins TRBV7-9 and TRBJ2-7; D is uncertain. The V gene's germline CDR1 is SEHNR and CDR2 FQNEAQ (reference sequence). The V gene lost 3 bases and the J gene lost 3 bases, with 6 bases spanning the gap. This CDR3 comprises 12 residues. CDR3 nucleotide sequence: TGTGCCAGCAGCTTCCAGGACTACGAGCAGTACTTC. It specifies CASSFQDYEQYF.

As concerns this clonotype: The limits of the CDR3 on the DNA are not certain, so only TCRdb's listed CDR3 is given. The gene calls are TRBV10-3 and TRBJ2-7; the table's D call TRBD2 went unverified against the DNA. The CDR3 is 16 residues long, ends included. Looked up from germline, CDR1 is ENHRY and CDR2 is SYGVKD. CDR3 region: CAMYRCASSPGYEQYF.

In DNA form, the CDR3 reads TGTGCCAGCAGTTTGTCGGCCCTTCAAAATTCACCCCTCCACTTT. This sequence encodes CASSLSALQNSPLHF. V is TRBV12-3 or TRBV12-4 and J is TRBJ1-6; D remains unclear. Trimming took 3 bases from V and 7 from J, leaving 13 bases between them. The CDR3 consists of 15 residues.

A remark on this clonotype: This may arise from a read error, as a much more abundant clone is one base away. The gene calls are TRBV25-1 and TRBJ1-2; tentative D call: TRBD1 (5 bases). There are 10 residues in the CDR3. V was pared by 8 bases and J by 6 bases, with 7 bases between. The germline gives CDR1 MGHDK, CDR2 SYGVNS. CDR3 nucleotide sequence: TGTGCCAGCGGGGACGATGGCTACACCTTC. This translates into CASGDDGYTF.

This chain joins TRBV4-3 and TRBJ2-7; unclear D gene. V gave up 6 bases and J gave up 1 base, with 13 bases separating them. The CDR3 runs 14 residues. CDR1 and CDR2 (germline): LGHNA, YSLEER. The CDR3 loop is CASSLLIQSYEQYF. The CDR3 nucleotides are TGCGCCAGCAGTCTACTAATCCAATCCTACGAGCAGTACTTC.

The chain links TRBV2 to TRBJ1-1; D not certain. V was clipped by 1 base and J by 13 bases, with 13 bases between them. CDR3 length equals 12 residues. Germline V gene data show CDR1 as SNHLY and CDR2 as FYNNEI. In nucleotides, the CDR3 is TGTGCCAGCAGTGAAGGGGCTAGCGGGAGTTTCTTT. Protein: CASSEGASGSFF.

This clonotype was observed a few times. The rearrangement links TRBV7-2 to TRBJ1-1; tentatively, D is TRBD1 (5 bases). The CDR3 runs 15 residues. Germline V lookup: CDR1 SGHTA, CDR2 FQGNSA. V shed 11 bases and J shed 1 base, with 20 bases lying between them. CDR3 bases: TGTGCCGGACCTCCGGGAATCGGGGGGAACACTGAAGCTTTCTTT. Translating gives CAGPPGIGGNTEAFF.

This clonotype came up once. The junction shows a germline mismatch at one end, possibly a read error. The CDR3 coding sequence is TGTGCCAGCAGGGAGGGGGCGCGGACCGGGGAGCTGTACTTC. Residues: CASREGARTGELYF. The chain joins TRBV2 to TRBJ2-7; TRBD1 might be the D (7 bases). This CDR3 has 14 residues. Germline CDR1 and CDR2: SNHLY and FYNNEI.

A remark on this clonotype: At one end the junction does not follow the germline gene, possibly because of a read error. The chain is built from TRBV11-2 and TRBJ1-1; possibly TRBD1 for D (5 bases). Germline assignment: CDR1 SGHAT and CDR2 FQNNGV. The CDR3 extends over 13 amino acids. The CDR3 is CAGSGTVNTEAFF. The CDR3 DNA follows: TGTGCCGGCAGCGGGACGGTGAACACTGAAGCTTTCTTT.

The J gene is TRBJ2-7, the V gene TRBV29-1; tentative D call: TRBD2 (7 bases). Germline CDR1 reads SQVTM; CDR2 reads ANQGSEA. The V and J ends lost 7 bases and 2 bases respectively, with 21 bases between them. This CDR3 comprises 15 residues. The CDR3 loop is CSAQGGQGTPYEQYF. DNA for the CDR3: TGCAGCGCTCAGGGAGGGCAGGGGACACCCTACGAGCAGTACTTC.

This clonotype was observed a few times. This rearrangement joins TRBV11-1 to TRBJ1-2; D might be TRBD1 (6 bases). With 8 bases removed from V and 1 base from J, the gap between germline ends came to 20 bases. The V gene's germline CDR1 is SGHAT and CDR2 FQDESV (reference sequence). The CDR3 has 16 residues. The CDR3 spells CASGQYERTDNYGYTF. The CDR3 DNA reads as TGTGCCAGCGGCCAGTACGAAAGGACAGATAACTATGGCTACACCTTC.

To note about this clonotype: Sequence at one end of the junction differs from germline and may be a read error. V is TRBV7-6 and J is TRBJ2-7, with D perhaps matching TRBD2 (7 bases). Germline V gene lookup returns CDR1 SGHVS and CDR2 FNYEAQ. This CDR3 is built from 16 residues. The CDR3 is CASSQGRGSTPYEQYF. CDR3 DNA: TGCGCCAGCAGCCAGGGGCGCGGGAGCACGCCCTACGAGCAGTACTTC.

This chain joins TRBV19 and TRBJ1-1; TRBD1 matches at 8 bases. V lost 6 bases, J lost 3 bases, and 6 bases stayed unmatched. Germline assignment: CDR1 LNHDA and CDR2 SQIVND (reference sequence). The CDR3 is 14 residues long. CDR3 nucleotide sequence: TGTGCCAGTAGACGGAACAGGGGGGACACTGAAGCTTTCTTT. Its translation is CASRRNRGDTEAFF.

This clonotype occurred many times. The chain couples TRBV19 to TRBJ2-7; D possibly uses TRBD1 or TRBD2 (5 bases each). Germline V lookup: CDR1 LNHDA, CDR2 SQIVND (reference sequence). The V and J ends lost 6 bases and 2 bases respectively, with 5 bases between them. The CDR3 runs to 11 residues. Here the CDR3 DNA reads TGTGCCAGTAGGGGGGCCTACGAGCAGTACTTC. As protein: CASRGAYEQYF.

The chain recombines TRBV11-3 with TRBJ2-7; D is unresolved. Germline V gives CDR1 SGHNT, CDR2 YENEEA. The ends were cut back, 5 bases at V and 4 bases at J, with 15 bases in the middle. The CDR3 totals 14 residues. CDR3 region: CASSRVGLGYEQYF. In DNA form, the CDR3 reads TGTGCCAGCAGCCGAGTAGGCCTAGGGTACGAGCAGTACTTC.